A single sample is the source of the 16 T cell receptor beta chains below, sequenced in a study of cytomegalovirus exposure and HLA in healthy donors. PCR employed 60 Vbeta and 13 Jbeta primers. Data came from immunoSEQ multiplex PCR; TCRdb stores just in-frame clones and leaves some out. The sample consists of 120,000 or so clones, approximately 72% of them appearing once. Sample: PBMCs. Receptors originate from a young man in good health and CMV-seronegative.

J is TRBJ2-1 and V is TRBV28; tentatively, D is TRBD1 (5 bases). This CDR3 has 15 residues. Between the trimmed V and J ends, which lost 7 bases and 7 bases, there was a span of 20 bases. Germline loops: CDR1 MDHEN, CDR2 SYDVKM. CDR3 nucleotides: TGTGCCAGCATTTCAGGGCCACCCCTCGGGAATGAGCAGTTCTTC. It translates to CASISGPPLGNEQFF. The full variable domain, in which reference TRBV28 and TRBJ2-1 provide the parts outside the CDR3, is DVKVTQSSRYLVKRTGEKVFLECVQDMDHENMFWYRQDPGLGLRLIYFSYDVKMKEKGDIPEGYSVSREKKERFSLILESASTNQTSMYLCASISGPPLGNEQFFGPGTRLTVL.

The table lists this clone with a few counts. The rearrangement joins TRBV5-4 to TRBJ1-2; no clear D gene. The CDR3 sequence is 14 residues long. Per the germline V gene, CDR1 is SGHNT and CDR2 is YYREEE (reference sequence). Trimming cost V 0 bases and J 1 base, with 7 bases left between them. The CDR3 is CASSLDSLNYGYTF. For the CDR3, the DNA is TGTGCCAGCAGCTTGGACAGTCTTAACTATGGCTACACCTTC.

The V and J genes are TRBV7-8 and TRBJ2-5, with a tentative D call TRBD2 (6 bases). V gave up 3 bases and J gave up 3 bases, with 17 bases separating them. The CDR3 loop spans 16 amino acids. Germline V lookup: CDR1 SGHVS, CDR2 FQNEAQ. This chain's CDR3 is CASSFSAGRGKETQYF. The CDR3 DNA reads as TGTGCCAGCAGCTTTAGTGCAGGGCGCGGGAAAGAGACCCAGTACTTC.

The chain carries TRBV9 and TRBJ2-3; a weak D match, TRBD1 (5 bases). CDR3 length: 13 amino acids. CDR1 and CDR2 from the germline V gene are SGDLS and YYNGEE. Trimming left V 3 bases short and J 3 bases short, with 8 bases between. The CDR3 region is CASSDQGTDTQYF. The CDR3 bases are TGTGCCAGCAGCGACCAGGGTACAGATACGCAGTATTTT.

The CDR3 spells CSSGLAGQQFF. The CDR3 DNA follows: TGCAGTTCCGGCCTAGCGGGTCAGCAGTTCTTC. This chain connects TRBV20-1 to TRBJ2-1; TRBD2 aligns across 8 bases. The CDR3 runs to 11 residues. Trimming removed 8 bases from V and 11 bases from J; junction bases left unmatched: 8. Germline loops: CDR1 DFQATT, CDR2 SNEGSKA (reference sequence).

CDR3 nucleotides: TGTGCCAGCAGGGGCCGACCCGGAATCTACGAGCAGTACTTC. Its translation: CASRGRPGIYEQYF. The V gene is TRBV6-1, the J gene TRBJ2-7; D unresolved. The CDR3 is 14 residues long. Trimming took off 6 bases at V and 3 bases at J, with 15 bases between the two ends. Per germline, CDR1 MNHNS and CDR2 SASEGT.

The chain recombines TRBV9 with TRBJ2-6; a possible D gene is TRBD1 (6 bases). V gave up 0 bases and J gave up 4 bases, with 8 bases separating them. The CDR3 has 15 residues. CDR1 and CDR2 from the germline V gene are SGDLS and YYNGEE. Written as DNA, the CDR3 is TGTGCCAGCAGCGTAGTGGGGGCCGGGGCCAACGTCCTGACTTTC. It specifies CASSVVGAGANVLTF.

The chain recombines TRBV6-6 with TRBJ2-3, with 7 bases lining up with TRBD2. The trim removed 6 bases at V and 1 base at J, leaving 7 bases unmatched. The V gene's germline CDR1 is MNHNY and CDR2 SVGAGI (reference sequence). This CDR3 contains 15 residues. The CDR3 region is CASRLGRVGTDTQYF. The CDR3 DNA sequence: TGTGCCAGCAGGTTAGGGAGGGTGGGCACAGATACGCAGTATTTT.

This rearrangement joins TRBV9 to TRBJ1-5; unclear D gene. Deletions cut 4 bases from V and 7 bases from J, with 15 bases between. The CDR3 totals 14 residues. Germline V CDR1 and CDR2: SGDLS, YYNGEE. In nucleotides, the CDR3 is TGTGCCAGCAGCCCCGATGCGGGTTCACAGCCCCAGCATTTT. This codes for CASSPDAGSQPQHF.

The chain combines TRBV10-3 with TRBJ2-7, with 7 bases aligning to TRBD2. Germline CDR1 and CDR2: ENHRY and SYGVKD. Trimming at V came to 8 bases and at J to 6 bases, leaving 7 bases not matched to a gene. CDR3 length: 12 amino acids. CDR3 protein: CAIWGGAGEQYF. Here the CDR3 DNA reads TGTGCCATCTGGGGGGGAGCGGGCGAGCAGTACTTC.

The chain couples TRBV1 to TRBJ1-5; TRBD1, as called in the table, went unchecked against the DNA. TRBV1 is a listed pseudogene. This CDR3 region has 16 residues. CDR3 in DNA: TGCACCAGCAGCCAAGATCTAGAGGACATCAATCAGCCCCAGCATTTT. This encodes CTSSQDLEDINQPQHF.

This clone was seen a handful of times. The CDR3 coding sequence is TGCGCCAGCAGCTTGTTGGGCAGAATGAACACTGAAGCTTTCTTT. Its translation: CASSLLGRMNTEAFF. The gene calls are TRBV5-1 and TRBJ1-1; no clear D. V was pared by 1 base and J by 0 bases, with 10 bases between. Germline CDR1 is SGHRS and CDR2 is YFSETQ. This CDR3 comprises 15 residues.

The chain links TRBV18 to TRBJ2-1; a possible D gene is TRBD2 (5 bases). The length of the CDR3 is 15 residues. Germline assignment: CDR1 KGHSH and CDR2 LQKENI. Trimming removed 3 bases at V and 3 bases at J, with 12 bases between. The CDR3 DNA reads TGTGCCAGCTCACCGGAGGCGAGAAACTACAATGAGCAGTTCTTC. Translating it yields CASSPEARNYNEQFF.

The J gene is TRBJ2-1, the V gene TRBV4-1, with a possible D match to TRBD1 (5 bases). The V gene lost 0 bases and the J gene lost 4 bases, with 10 bases spanning the gap. The CDR3 extends over 15 amino acids. Germline CDR1 MGHRA, CDR2 YSYEKL. This CDR3 is CASSQDGQGYNEQFF. The CDR3 nucleotides read TGCGCCAGCAGCCAAGATGGCCAGGGATACAATGAGCAGTTCTTC.

The chain recombines TRBV29-1 with TRBJ2-7; perhaps TRBD2 as D (5 bases). This CDR3 is built from 12 residues. The germline V gene has CDR1 SQVTM and CDR2 ANQGSEA. V shed 1 base and J shed 1 base, with 5 bases lying between them. CDR3 bases: TGCAGCGTTGAAGCGGGATCCTACGAGCAGTACTTC. Protein sequence: CSVEAGSYEQYF.

The V and J genes are TRBV15 and TRBJ2-3; D not certain. Trimming removed 0 bases at V and 2 bases at J, with 9 bases between. Germline CDR1 and CDR2: LNHNV and YYDKDF (reference sequence). CDR3 length equals 15 residues. The CDR3 is CATSRDLILTDTQYF. CDR3 nucleotide sequence: TGTGCCACCAGCAGAGATCTGATACTCACAGATACGCAGTATTTT.